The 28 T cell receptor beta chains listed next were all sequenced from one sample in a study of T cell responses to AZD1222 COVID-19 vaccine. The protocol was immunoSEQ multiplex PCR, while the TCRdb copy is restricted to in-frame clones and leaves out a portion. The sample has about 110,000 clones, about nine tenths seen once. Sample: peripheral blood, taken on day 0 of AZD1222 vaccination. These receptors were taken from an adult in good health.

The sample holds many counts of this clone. As DNA, the CDR3 is TGTGCCAGCAGCTTATCGACAGGGAATTCACCCCTCCACTTT. This gives the protein CASSLSTGNSPLHF. The chain carries TRBV7-2 and TRBJ1-6; 7 nucleotides align to TRBD1. This CDR3 region has 14 residues. V lost 2 bases to trimming and J lost 7 bases; unmatched junction nucleotides: 2. Germline loops: CDR1 SGHTA, CDR2 FQGNSA.

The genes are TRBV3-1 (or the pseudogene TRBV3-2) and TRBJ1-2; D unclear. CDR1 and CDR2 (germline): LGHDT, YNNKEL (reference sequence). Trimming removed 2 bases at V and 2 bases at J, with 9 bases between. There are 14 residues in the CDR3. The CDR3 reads CASSQQAENYGYTF. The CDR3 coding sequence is TGTGCCAGCAGCCAACAGGCCGAGAACTATGGCTACACCTTC.

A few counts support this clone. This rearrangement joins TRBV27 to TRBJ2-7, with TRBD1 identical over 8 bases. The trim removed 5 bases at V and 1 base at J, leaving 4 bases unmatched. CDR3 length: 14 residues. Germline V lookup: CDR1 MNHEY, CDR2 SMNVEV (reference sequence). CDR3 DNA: TGTGCCAGCAGTAAACAGGGGGATTCCTACGAGCAGTACTTC. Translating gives CASSKQGDSYEQYF.

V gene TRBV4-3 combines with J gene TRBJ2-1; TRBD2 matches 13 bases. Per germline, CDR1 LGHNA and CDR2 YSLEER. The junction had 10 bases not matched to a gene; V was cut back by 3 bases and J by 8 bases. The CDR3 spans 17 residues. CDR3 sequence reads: CASSQGWTSGSVYEQFF. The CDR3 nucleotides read TGCGCCAGCAGCCAGGGCTGGACTAGCGGGAGTGTGTATGAGCAGTTCTTC.

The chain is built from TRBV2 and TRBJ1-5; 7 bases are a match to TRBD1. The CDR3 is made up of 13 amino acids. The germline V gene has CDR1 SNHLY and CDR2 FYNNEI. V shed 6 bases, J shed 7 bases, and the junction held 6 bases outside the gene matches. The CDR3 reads CASRTGLRQPQHF. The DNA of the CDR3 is TGTGCCAGCAGGACAGGGCTGCGGCAGCCCCAGCATTTT.

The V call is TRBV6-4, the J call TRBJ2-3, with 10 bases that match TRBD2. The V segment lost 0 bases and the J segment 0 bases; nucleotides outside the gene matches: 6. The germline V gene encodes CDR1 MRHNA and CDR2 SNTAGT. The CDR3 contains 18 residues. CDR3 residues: CASSDSPQTSGSTDTQYF. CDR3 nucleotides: TGTGCCAGCAGTGACTCACCACAGACTAGCGGGAGCACAGATACGCAGTATTTT.

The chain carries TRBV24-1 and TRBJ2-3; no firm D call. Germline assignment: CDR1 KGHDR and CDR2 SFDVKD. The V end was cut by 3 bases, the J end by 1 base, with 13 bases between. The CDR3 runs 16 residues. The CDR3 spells CATSDLPVAGTDTQYF. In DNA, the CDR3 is TGTGCCACCAGTGATCTCCCCGTGGCTGGCACAGATACGCAGTATTTT.

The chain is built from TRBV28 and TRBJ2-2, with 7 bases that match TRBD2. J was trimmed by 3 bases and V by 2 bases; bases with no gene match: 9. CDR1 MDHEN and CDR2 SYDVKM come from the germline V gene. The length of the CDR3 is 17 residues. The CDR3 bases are TGTGCCAGCAGTTTAAAATTCGCGGGAGCTCACACCGGGGAGCTGTTTTTT. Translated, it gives CASSLKFAGAHTGELFF. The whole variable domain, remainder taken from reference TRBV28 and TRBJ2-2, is DVKVTQSSRYLVKRTGEKVFLECVQDMDHENMFWYRQDPGLGLRLIYFSYDVKMKEKGDIPEGYSVSREKKERFSLILESASTNQTSMYLCASSLKFAGAHTGELFFGEGSRLTVL.

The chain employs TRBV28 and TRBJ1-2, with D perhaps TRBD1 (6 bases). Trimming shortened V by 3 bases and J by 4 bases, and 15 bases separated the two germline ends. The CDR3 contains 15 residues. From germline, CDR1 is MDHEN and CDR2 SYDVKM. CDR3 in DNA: TGTGCCAGCAGTTTCGGGGGCAGGGGAGGCTATGGCTACACCTTC. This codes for CASSFGGRGGYGYTF.

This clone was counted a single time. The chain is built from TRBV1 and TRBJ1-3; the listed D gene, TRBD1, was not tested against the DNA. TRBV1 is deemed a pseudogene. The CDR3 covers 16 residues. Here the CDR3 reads CTSRRTRGKRRNTIYF. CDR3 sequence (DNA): TGCACCAGCAGACGGACGAGGGGGAAAAGGAGAAACACCATATATTTT.

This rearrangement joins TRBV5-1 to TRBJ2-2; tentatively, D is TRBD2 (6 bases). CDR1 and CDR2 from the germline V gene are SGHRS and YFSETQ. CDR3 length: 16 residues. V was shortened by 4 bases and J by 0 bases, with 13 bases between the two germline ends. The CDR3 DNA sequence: TGCGCCAGCAGCGAAGGGACTTTCGCGAACACCGGGGAGCTGTTTTTT. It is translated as CASSEGTFANTGELFF.

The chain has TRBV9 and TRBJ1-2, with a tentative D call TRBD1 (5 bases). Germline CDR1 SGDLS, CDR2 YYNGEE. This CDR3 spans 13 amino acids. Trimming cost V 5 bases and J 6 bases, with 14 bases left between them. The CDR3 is CASSPQAGNGYTF. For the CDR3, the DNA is TGTGCCAGCAGTCCTCAGGCAGGGAATGGCTACACCTTC.

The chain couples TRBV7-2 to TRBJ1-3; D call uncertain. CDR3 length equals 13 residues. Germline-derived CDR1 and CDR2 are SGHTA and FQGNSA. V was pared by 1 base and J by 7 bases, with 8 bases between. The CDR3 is CASSLGSMNTIYF. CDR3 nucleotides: TGTGCCAGCAGCTTAGGATCGATGAACACCATATATTTT.

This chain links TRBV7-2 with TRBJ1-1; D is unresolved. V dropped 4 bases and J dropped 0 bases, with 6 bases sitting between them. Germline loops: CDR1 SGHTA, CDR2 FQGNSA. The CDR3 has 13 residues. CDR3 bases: TGTGCCAGCAGCTCCTTCATGAACACTGAAGCTTTCTTT. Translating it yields CASSSFMNTEAFF. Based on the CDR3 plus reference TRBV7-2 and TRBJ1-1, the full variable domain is GAGVSQSPSNKVTEKGKDVELRCDPISGHTALYWYRQSLGQGLEFLIYFQGNSAPDKSGLPSDRFSAERTGGSVSTLTIQRTQQEDSAVYLCASSSFMNTEAFFGQGTRLTVV.

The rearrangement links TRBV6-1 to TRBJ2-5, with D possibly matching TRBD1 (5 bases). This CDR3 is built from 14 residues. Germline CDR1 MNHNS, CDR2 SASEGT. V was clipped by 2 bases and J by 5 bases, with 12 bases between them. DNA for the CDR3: TGTGCCAGCAGTGAACAGCAGGGCTGGGAGACCCAGTACTTC. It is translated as CASSEQQGWETQYF.

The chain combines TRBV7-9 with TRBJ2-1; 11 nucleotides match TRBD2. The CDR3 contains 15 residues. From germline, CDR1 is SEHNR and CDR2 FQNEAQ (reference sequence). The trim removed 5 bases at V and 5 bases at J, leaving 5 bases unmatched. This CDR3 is CASSEGLADNNEQFF. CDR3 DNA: TGTGCCAGCAGCGAGGGACTAGCGGACAACAATGAGCAGTTCTTC.

This CDR3 is CASSQDLDAGELFF. The DNA for the CDR3 is TGCGCCAGCAGCCAAGATCTTGACGCCGGGGAGCTGTTTTTT. The gene calls are TRBV4-1 and TRBJ2-2; D remains ambiguous. The length of the CDR3 is 14 residues. The V end was cut by 0 bases, the J end by 6 bases, with 8 bases between. Germline loops: CDR1 MGHRA, CDR2 YSYEKL.

The CDR3 reads CAISAGDRRDTQYF. For the CDR3, the DNA is TGTGCCATCAGTGCCGGAGACCGGCGTGATACGCAGTATTTT. V usage is TRBV10-3 and J usage is TRBJ2-3; D is uncertain. V was trimmed by 4 bases and J by 6 bases, leaving 14 bases between them. The CDR3 runs to 14 residues. Germline CDR1 and CDR2: ENHRY and SYGVKD.

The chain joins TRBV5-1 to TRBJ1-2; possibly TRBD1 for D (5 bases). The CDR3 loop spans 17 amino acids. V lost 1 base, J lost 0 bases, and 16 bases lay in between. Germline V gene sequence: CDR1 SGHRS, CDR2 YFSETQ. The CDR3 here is CASSLYGGQGPNYGYTF. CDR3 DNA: TGCGCCAGCAGCTTGTACGGAGGGCAGGGACCTAACTATGGCTACACCTTC. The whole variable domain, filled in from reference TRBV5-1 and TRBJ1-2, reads KAGVTQTPRYLIKTRGQQVTLSCSPISGHRSVSWYQQTPGQGLQFLFEYFSETQRNKGNFPGRFSGRQFSNSRSEMNVSTLELGDSALYLCASSLYGGQGPNYGYTFGSGTRLTVV.

The CDR3 bases are TGTGCCAGCAGCTTGGTGGGGCAGGGGACCCAGTACTTC. Its protein is CASSLVGQGTQYF. This chain links TRBV11-2 with TRBJ2-5; the D gene is possibly TRBD1 (5 bases). This CDR3 has 13 residues. Looked up from germline, CDR1 is SGHAT and CDR2 is FQNNGV. The germline V and J ends were trimmed by 3 bases and 7 bases, with 12 bases remaining between them.

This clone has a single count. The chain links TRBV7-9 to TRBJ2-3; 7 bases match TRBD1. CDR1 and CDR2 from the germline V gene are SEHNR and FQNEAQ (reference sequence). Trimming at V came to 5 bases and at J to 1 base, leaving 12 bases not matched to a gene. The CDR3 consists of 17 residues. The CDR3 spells CASSTTDRARGTDTQYF. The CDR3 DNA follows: TGTGCCAGCAGCACCACCGACAGGGCCCGGGGCACAGATACGCAGTATTTT. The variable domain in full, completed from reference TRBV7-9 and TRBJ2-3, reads DTGVSQNPRHKITKRGQNVTFRCDPISEHNRLYWYRQTLGQGPEFLTYFQNEAQLEKSRLLSDRFSAERPKGSFSTLEIQRTEQGDSAMYLCASSTTDRARGTDTQYFGPGTRLTVL.

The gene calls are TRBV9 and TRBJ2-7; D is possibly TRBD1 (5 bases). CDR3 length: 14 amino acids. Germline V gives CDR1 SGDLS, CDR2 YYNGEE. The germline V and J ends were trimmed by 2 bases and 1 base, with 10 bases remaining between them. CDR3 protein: CASSVSAGSYEQYF. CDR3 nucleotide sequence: TGTGCCAGCAGCGTCTCGGCAGGGTCCTACGAGCAGTACTTC.

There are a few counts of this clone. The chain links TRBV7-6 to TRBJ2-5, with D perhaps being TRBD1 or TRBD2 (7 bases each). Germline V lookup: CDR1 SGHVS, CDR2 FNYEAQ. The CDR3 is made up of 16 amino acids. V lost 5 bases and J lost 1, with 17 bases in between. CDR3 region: CASSPIRGGPQETQYF. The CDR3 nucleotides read TGTGCCAGCAGCCCGATCAGGGGGGGGCCCCAAGAGACCCAGTACTTC.

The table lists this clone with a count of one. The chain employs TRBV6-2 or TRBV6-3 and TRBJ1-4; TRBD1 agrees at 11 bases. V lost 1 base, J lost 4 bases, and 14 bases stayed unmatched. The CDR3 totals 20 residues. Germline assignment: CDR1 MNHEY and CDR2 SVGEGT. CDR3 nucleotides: TGTGCCAGCAGTTACTTGAACGGACAGGGGGCGGATCGCGGTAATGAAAAACTGTTTTTT. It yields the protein CASSYLNGQGADRGNEKLFF.

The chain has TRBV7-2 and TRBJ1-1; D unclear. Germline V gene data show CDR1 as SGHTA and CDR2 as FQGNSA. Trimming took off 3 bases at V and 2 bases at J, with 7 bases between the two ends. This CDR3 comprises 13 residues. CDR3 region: CASSLWGNTEAFF. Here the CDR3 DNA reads TGTGCCAGCAGCTTGTGGGGAAACACTGAAGCTTTCTTT.

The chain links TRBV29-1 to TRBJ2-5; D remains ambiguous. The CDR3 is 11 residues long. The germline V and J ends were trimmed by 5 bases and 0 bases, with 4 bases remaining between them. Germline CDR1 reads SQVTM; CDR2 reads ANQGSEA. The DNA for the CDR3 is TGCAGCGTTAACAACCAAGAGACCCAGTACTTC. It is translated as CSVNNQETQYF. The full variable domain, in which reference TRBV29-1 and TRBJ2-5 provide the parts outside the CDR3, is SAVISQKPSRDICQRGTSLTIQCQVDSQVTMMFWYRQQPGQSLTLIATANQGSEATYESGFVIDKFPISRPNLTFSTLTVSNMSPEDSSIYLCSVNNQETQYFGPGTRLLVL.

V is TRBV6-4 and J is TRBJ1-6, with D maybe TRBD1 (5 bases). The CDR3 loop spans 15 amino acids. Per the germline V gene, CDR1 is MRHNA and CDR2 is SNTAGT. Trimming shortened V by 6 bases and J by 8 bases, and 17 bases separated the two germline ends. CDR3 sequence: CASSQGPGAYSPLHF. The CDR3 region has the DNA TGTGCCAGCAGCCAAGGTCCCGGGGCATATTCACCCCTCCACTTT.

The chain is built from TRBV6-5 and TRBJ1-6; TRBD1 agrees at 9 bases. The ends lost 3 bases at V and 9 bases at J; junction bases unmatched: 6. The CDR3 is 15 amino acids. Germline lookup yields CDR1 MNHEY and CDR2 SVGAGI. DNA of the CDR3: TGTGCCAGCAGTTATTGGACAGGGGTCGGTTCACCCCTCCACTTT. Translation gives CASSYWTGVGSPLHF.